This T cell receptor beta chain was identified during a study of T cell clonality in common variable immunodeficiency. The table lists this clone with many counts. The CDR3 goes on 3 residues after the read ends, and that part is filled in from the germline J gene. Trimming cost V 4 bases and J 0 bases, with 4 bases left between them. Germline CDR1 and CDR2: SQVTM and ANQGSEA. The length of the CDR3 is 12 residues. Sequenced by immunoSEQ multiplex PCR; TCRdb stores in-frame clones only, minus some. Observed in the sample are over 45,000 clones, none of them singletons. This receptor was obtained from a person aged 18 to 75 in good health. The rearrangement joins TRBV29-1 to TRBJ2-4; D call uncertain. Sequencing was done on a sample of peripheral blood mononuclear cells. The sequenced CDR3 bases are TGCAGCGTTGGCGAAGCCAAAAACATT. Protein sequence: CSVGEAKNI. In full, the CDR3 is CSVGEAKNIQYF.